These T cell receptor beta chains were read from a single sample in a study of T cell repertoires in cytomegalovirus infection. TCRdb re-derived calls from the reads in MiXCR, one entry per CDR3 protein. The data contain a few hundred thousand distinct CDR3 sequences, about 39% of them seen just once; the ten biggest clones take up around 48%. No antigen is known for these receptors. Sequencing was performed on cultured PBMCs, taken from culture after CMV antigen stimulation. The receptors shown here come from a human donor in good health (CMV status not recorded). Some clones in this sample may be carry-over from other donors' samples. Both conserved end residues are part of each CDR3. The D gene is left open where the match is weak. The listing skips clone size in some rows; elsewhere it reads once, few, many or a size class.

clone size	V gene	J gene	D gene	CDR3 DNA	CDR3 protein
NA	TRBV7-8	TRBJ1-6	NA	TGTGCCAGCAGAGGGGGGAGGACGGGGCACAATTCACCCCTCCACTTT	CASRGGRTGHNSPLHF
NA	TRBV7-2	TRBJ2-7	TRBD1	TGTGCCAGCAGCTTGAGGGCAGGGGGCTTCTCCCCCTACGAGCAGTACTTC	CASSLRAGGFSPYEQYF
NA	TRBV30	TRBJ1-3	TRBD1	TGTGCCTGGAGTGGAAGCGGGACAGGCCCAAACACCATATATTTT	CAWSGSGTGPNTIYF
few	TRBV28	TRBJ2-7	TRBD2	TGTGCCAGCAGTTGGGGGGGAACTACGAGGGAGCAGTACTTC	CASSWGGTTREQYF
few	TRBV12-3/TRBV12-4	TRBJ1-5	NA	TGTGCCAGCAGTTTATGGCAGAATAGCAATCAGCCCCAGCATTTT	CASSLWQNSNQPQHF
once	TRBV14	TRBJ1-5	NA	TGTGCCAGCAGCCAAGCCCAACAGGACTATAGCAATCAGCCCCAGCATTTT	CASSQAQQDYSNQPQHF
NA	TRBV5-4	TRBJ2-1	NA	TGTGCCAGCAGCTTGGTGCCGGGAAATGAGCAGTTCTTC	CASSLVPGNEQFF
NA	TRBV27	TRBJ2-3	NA	TGTGCCAGCAGCCTCCGGGCCGACCGGTGGGCACCCAATACGCAGTATTTT	CASSLRADRWAPNTQYF
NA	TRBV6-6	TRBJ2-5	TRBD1	TGTGCCAGCAGTTACCGGACAGGGGGCGCGGAGACCCAGTACTTC	CASSYRTGGAETQYF
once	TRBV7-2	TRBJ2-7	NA	TGTGCCAGCAGCGTAGCGCCCGGGGGCTTGTACGATCAGTACTTC	CASSVAPGGLYDQYF
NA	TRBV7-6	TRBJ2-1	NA	TGTGCCAGCAGCTTTGGGTGGAGGGCCTACAATGAGCAGTTCTTC	CASSFGWRAYNEQFF
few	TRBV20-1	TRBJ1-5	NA	TGCAGTGCCCAGACAGACATCTATAGCAATCAGCCCCAGCATTTT	CSAQTDIYSNQPQHF
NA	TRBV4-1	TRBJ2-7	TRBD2	TGTGCCAGCAGAGAATCCCTAGCGGGGGGGTTCTACGAGCAGTACTTC	CASRESLAGGFYEQYF
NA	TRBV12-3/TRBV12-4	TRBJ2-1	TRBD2	TGTGCCAGCGCGGGAGGATACTCCTACAATGAGCAGTTCTTC	CASAGGYSYNEQFF
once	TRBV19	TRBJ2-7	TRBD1	TGTGCCAGTAGTAGGGGGACAGGGGGCAACCGCCTCTCCTACGAGCAGTACTTC	CASSRGTGGNRLSYEQYF
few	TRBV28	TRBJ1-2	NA	TGTGCCAGCAGTCTACTACAGGGCCAGGACTATGGCTACACCTTC	CASSLLQGQDYGYTF
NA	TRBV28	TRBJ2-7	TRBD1	TGTGCCAGCCTTGATGACAGGGTCTCCTACGAGCAGTACTTC	CASLDDRVSYEQYF
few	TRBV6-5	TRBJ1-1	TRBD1	TGTGCCAGCAGTTACCCCCCACTCGAGGGACAGCCACTGCTCGTGAACACTGAAGCTTTCTTT	CASSYPPLEGQPLLVNTEAFF
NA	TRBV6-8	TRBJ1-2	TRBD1	TGTGCCAGCAGTGGGGACAGCGCCTATGGCTACACCTTC	CASSGDSAYGYTF
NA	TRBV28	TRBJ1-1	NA	TGTGCCAGCAGGACAACCATGAACACTGAAGCTTTCTTT	CASRTTMNTEAFF
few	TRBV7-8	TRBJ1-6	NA	TGTGCCAGCAGCTTAGTCTCGGACCCTAATTCACCCCTCCACTTT	CASSLVSDPNSPLHF
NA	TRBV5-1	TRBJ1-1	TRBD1	TGCGCCAGCAGCCAAGGACAGGGCGACACTGAAGCTTTCTTT	CASSQGQGDTEAFF
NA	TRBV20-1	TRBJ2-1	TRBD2	TGCAGTGCCCCACTAGGACTAGCGGGGGGAAATGAGCAGTTCTTC	CSAPLGLAGGNEQFF
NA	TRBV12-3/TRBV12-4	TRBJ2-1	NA	TGTGCCAGCGGGCCTCAGGGGGAGGGTGAGCAGTTCTTC	CASGPQGEGEQFF
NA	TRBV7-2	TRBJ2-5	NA	TGTGCCAGCAGCTTAATCAGGGGAGGGGAGACCCAGTACTTC	CASSLIRGGETQYF